This T cell receptor beta chain came from a study of shared clonotypes between healthy human individuals. Study-level points and caveats: The study's rarefaction showed incomplete sorted-subset sequencing despite large depth.

With respect to this clone: Its specificity is unknown.

Assay used: immunoSEQ multiplex PCR; TCRdb lists only in-frame clones, some missing. This sample yields about 660,000 clones, of which around 67% are seen a single time; more than 1.5% belongs to the top ten. Recent acute infections and vaccinations were absent in the healthy HIV-negative adult donors. Naive CD4+ cells were CD45RA-selected; the remaining cells were memory. The sequence derives from a young woman in good health. The sample consisted of memory CD4+ T cells sorted from blood. Noted subset: CD45RA-negative fraction.

This CDR3 reads CASRYETVNTEAFF. In DNA, the CDR3 is TGTGCCAGCAGGTACGAGACAGTGAACACTGAAGCTTTCTTT. The rearrangement uses TRBV28 and TRBJ1-1, with D maybe TRBD1 (5 bases). Trimming took 6 bases from V and 0 from J, leaving 11 bases between them. This CDR3 is built from 14 residues. Germline CDR1 is MDHEN and CDR2 is SYDVKM.